The rows below give T cell receptor beta chains drawn from one sample of a study of T-cell reconstitution after alpha-beta-depleted transplantation in children. TCRdb re-called the PCR reads through MiXCR, storing one row per CDR3 protein. The sample has roughly 300,000 distinct CDR3 sequences; around 10% are singletons. Sequences were derived from PBMCs from the stem cell graft donor, sampled from the stem cell graft. These receptors were collected from a human donor who donated a stem cell graft to a child with acute lymphoblastic leukemia. Each CDR3 is given with its conserved first and last residue. A D gene is named only where the DNA matches it firmly. Size tells how often a clone was seen (once, few, many) or the class of an expanded clone, and some rows leave it out.

cdr3_nt | cdr3_aa | j_call | d_call | clone_size | v_call
TGTGCCAGCAGCGTCTCCACAGGGGGCTCCTACGAGCAGTACTTC | CASSVSTGGSYEQYF | TRBJ2-7 | TRBD1 | many | TRBV7-9
TGCGCCAGCAGCCAAGCGTCCGGGACAGGCCAACCTAACTATGGCTACGCCTTC | CASSQASGTGQPNYGYAF | TRBJ1-2 | TRBD1 | NA | TRBV4-1
TGCGCCAGCAGCCAAGATGCGGGACTAGCGGGCCGCGAGCAGTACTTC | CASSQDAGLAGREQYF | TRBJ2-7 | TRBD2 | once | TRBV4-1
TGTGCCAGCAGCTTGTTAGCGAGGGACCCAAGTAGCAATCAGCCCCAGCATTTT | CASSLLARDPSSNQPQHF | TRBJ1-5 | NA | many | TRBV5-5
TGCGCCAGCAGCCCCATCCTGGGGGGGAGAGAGGGAAATGGCTACACCTTC | CASSPILGGREGNGYTF | TRBJ1-2 | NA | NA | TRBV4-3
TGCAGTGCAATTACCGGGACAAACTCCTACAATGAGCAGTTCTTC | CSAITGTNSYNEQFF | TRBJ2-1 | NA | NA | TRBV20-1
TGTGCCAGCAGCGGGACTAGCGGGAGGGGTTCCTACAATGAGCAGTTCTTC | CASSGTSGRGSYNEQFF | TRBJ2-1 | TRBD2 | many | TRBV7-2
TGTGCCAGCAGCTTAGGAGGTGGAGCGGGGCGCTTCCTCCGCACAGATACGCAGTATTTT | CASSLGGGAGRFLRTDTQYF | TRBJ2-3 | TRBD2 | NA | TRBV11-2
TGTGCCAGCAGTAGGGGACTAGCGGGAGGGAAAGCGGCCTACAATGAGCAGTTCTTC | CASSRGLAGGKAAYNEQFF | TRBJ2-1 | TRBD2 | NA | TRBV6-2/TRBV6-3
TGCGCCAGCAGCCAAGAAGTACTAGCGGGAGTGGGGGCCTACAATGAGCAGTTCTTC | CASSQEVLAGVGAYNEQFF | TRBJ2-1 | TRBD2 | NA | TRBV4-1
TGTGCCAGCAGCTCCCTAGCGGGAGGGCGTTACGAGCAGTACTTC | CASSSLAGGRYEQYF | TRBJ2-7 | TRBD2 | many | TRBV9
TGTGCCAGCAGTTACTCCGTCTCTGGGGCCAACGTCCTGACTTTC | CASSYSVSGANVLTF | TRBJ2-6 | NA | NA | TRBV6-5
TGCGCCAGCAGGGCCGGGACTAGCGGGAAGACCTACAATGAGCAGTTCTTC | CASRAGTSGKTYNEQFF | TRBJ2-1 | TRBD2 | few | TRBV5-1
TGCGCCAGCAGCCAAGCCAGGGAGTATAGCAATCAGCCCCATCATTTT | CASSQAREYSNQPHHF | TRBJ1-5 | NA | NA | TRBV4-1
TGCAGCGTCGGACTAGCGGGGCCTTACAATGAGCAGTTCTTC | CSVGLAGPYNEQFF | TRBJ2-1 | TRBD2 | NA | TRBV29-1
TGCAGTGCTAGGGGCCAAGTGTACGAGCAGTACTTC | CSARGQVYEQYF | TRBJ2-7 | NA | NA | TRBV20-1
TGCGCCAGCAGCCAAGGGAGGACAGCTTCCTACGAGCAGTACTTC | CASSQGRTASYEQYF | TRBJ2-7 | NA | NA | TRBV4-1
TGCGCCAGCAGCCAAGCTCCGGGGGAGCTGTTTTTT | CASSQAPGELFF | TRBJ2-2 | NA | many | TRBV4-3
TGCAGCGTCAGGACAGGGCATATATCCTACGAGCAGTACTTC | CSVRTGHISYEQYF | TRBJ2-7 | TRBD1 | few | TRBV29-1
TGTGCCAGCAGTTTATCGGGTAATAGCCAAGAGACCCAGTACTTC | CASSLSGNSQETQYF | TRBJ2-5 | NA | NA | TRBV27
TGTGCCATCAGGGAGGTACTAGTGGATGAGCAGTTCTTC | CAIREVLVDEQFF | TRBJ2-1 | NA | NA | TRBV10-3
TGTGCCAGCAGTTACGGCAGTCTATATGGCTACACCTTC | CASSYGSLYGYTF | TRBJ1-2 | NA | NA | TRBV6-5
TGCAGTGCTAGAGCAGACCGGGAATGGACTTTTCCTGCTATCAACACCGGGGAGCTGTTTTTT | CSARADREWTFPAINTGELFF | TRBJ2-2 | NA | NA | TRBV20-1
TGTGCCAGCAGCTTATTCCAAGAAAACATTCAGTACTTC | CASSLFQENIQYF | TRBJ2-4 | NA | NA | TRBV7-2
TGTGCCAGCAGTTTACAATGGGACACATCCACCTACGAGCAGTACTTC | CASSLQWDTSTYEQYF | TRBJ2-7 | NA | NA | TRBV12-3/TRBV12-4
TGTGCCAGCAGCTTAACCGCCTCGTGGAGCGGGAGTGGGGCGGGCACAGATACGCAGTATTTT | CASSLTASWSGSGAGTDTQYF | TRBJ2-3 | TRBD2 | few | TRBV7-3
TGTGCCAGCAGTTCGGGACTAGCGGGAGGTACAGATACGCAGTATTTT | CASSSGLAGGTDTQYF | TRBJ2-3 | TRBD2 | many | TRBV12-3/TRBV12-4
TGTGCCAGCAGCTTAGGGACAGGGCGGTACGAGCAGTACTTC | CASSLGTGRYEQYF | TRBJ2-7 | TRBD1 | medium-sized | TRBV7-6
TGTGCCTGCAGAACTGGCGGGAGAGGATACAATGAGCAGTTCTTC | CACRTGGRGYNEQFF | TRBJ2-1 | TRBD2 | NA | TRBV12-3/TRBV12-4
TGTGCCATCAGTGGACTCGGGAGGCGGGGGAATGAGCAGTTCTTC | CAISGLGRRGNEQFF | TRBJ2-1 | TRBD2 | few | TRBV10-3
TGTGCCAGCAGTTTATTTGGGACAGGGGGGGGGGACCAAGAGACCCAGTACTTC | CASSLFGTGGGDQETQYF | TRBJ2-5 | TRBD1 | NA | TRBV28
TGTGCCACCATCCCCCCGGACGCGGGAGATACGCAGTATTTT | CATIPPDAGDTQYF | TRBJ2-3 | NA | NA | TRBV10-3
TGTGCCAGCAGCTTAAGGGGCCCCGGGGCCACAGATACGCAGTATTTT | CASSLRGPGATDTQYF | TRBJ2-3 | NA | few | TRBV7-2
TGTGCCAGTAGTGGGACAGTCTCCGTGGAGACCCAGTACTTC | CASSGTVSVETQYF | TRBJ2-5 | TRBD1 | few | TRBV19
TGCGCCAGCAGATTGGGACTAGCGGGAGAAGAGACCCAGTACTTC | CASRLGLAGEETQYF | TRBJ2-5 | TRBD2 | few | TRBV5-1
TGTGCCAGCAGCTTAGGGGGTCGGAGCCTCTCTGGAAACACCATATATTTT | CASSLGGRSLSGNTIYF | TRBJ1-3 | NA | few | TRBV7-9
TGTGCCAGCAGCCAAGTAAACGGGAGGGGCGAAAACATTCAGTACTTC | CASSQVNGRGENIQYF | TRBJ2-4 | TRBD2 | NA | TRBV4-2
TGTGCCAGCAGCTCCGGGACAGGGACCTACAATGAGCAGTTCTTC | CASSSGTGTYNEQFF | TRBJ2-1 | TRBD1 | few | TRBV7-2
TGTGCCATCAGTGAGGATACAGGGGAAATCGCCTACGAGCAGTACTTC | CAISEDTGEIAYEQYF | TRBJ2-7 | TRBD1 | few | TRBV10-3
TGTGCCAGCAGCTGGGGGCCGGGCTATGGCTACACCTTC | CASSWGPGYGYTF | TRBJ1-2 | NA | few | TRBV28
TGTGCCAGCAGCCAGAGGTTGGCCCATGGCTACACCTTC | CASSQRLAHGYTF | TRBJ1-2 | NA | NA | TRBV3-1
TGCAGTGCTAACGACGACAGGAGCTCCTACGAGCAGTACTTC | CSANDDRSSYEQYF | TRBJ2-7 | NA | few | TRBV20-1
TGTGCCAGCAGTTTTTGTACAGGGGGAGTAGATACGCAGTATTTT | CASSFCTGGVDTQYF | TRBJ2-3 | TRBD1 | NA | TRBV28
TGTGCCACCAGTGGCGGGCCCTCCTACAATGAGCAGTTCTTC | CATSGGPSYNEQFF | TRBJ2-1 | NA | few | TRBV24-1
TGTGCCAGCAGCCCGACTAGCGGGAGAGGGAATGAGCAGTTCTTC | CASSPTSGRGNEQFF | TRBJ2-1 | TRBD2 | NA | TRBV11-2
TGTGCCAGCAGCCTGCGAGCCTGGACTAGCGGGATGTACGAGCAGTACTTC | CASSLRAWTSGMYEQYF | TRBJ2-7 | TRBD2 | few | TRBV13
TGCGCCAGCAGCTCCATGCGACTTACAGGGAGGTCAGACTATGGCTACACCTTC | CASSSMRLTGRSDYGYTF | TRBJ1-2 | NA | many | TRBV4-1
TGTGCCAGCAGCATAGGGGGACAGGGGGGCCATGAGCAGTTCTTC | CASSIGGQGGHEQFF | TRBJ2-1 | TRBD1 | NA | TRBV27
TGCGCCAGCAGCTTGAGGACATTAACGGCCTATGGCTACACCTTC | CASSLRTLTAYGYTF | TRBJ1-2 | NA | NA | TRBV5-1
TGCAGCGTTGAAGTTTCCGGCTACGAGCAGTACTTC | CSVEVSGYEQYF | TRBJ2-7 | NA | few | TRBV29-1
TGTGCCAGCAGCCTTGGATGGGACGTCTCCTACGAGCAGTACTTC | CASSLGWDVSYEQYF | TRBJ2-7 | NA | NA | TRBV7-2